A selection of T cell receptor beta chains follows, all from one sample in a study of regulatory dendritic cells for organ transplantation. Only in-frame clones appear in the TCRdb table, and some are missing; sequencing was by immunoSEQ multiplex PCR. Among 20,000 to 25,000 clones listed, roughly 69% were seen once. Sequenced input: memory CD4+ T cells from blood. These receptors were taken from a human donor in good health. The CDR3 runs from the conserved cysteine through the conserved F or W. A D gene is named only where the DNA matches it firmly. Where a row states a size, it is once, few, many or the class of an expanded clone; other rows omit it.

D gene	V gene	clone size	J gene	CDR3 protein	CDR3 DNA
TRBD2	TRBV2	.	TRBJ2-3	CASRAPGRGVNTDTQYF	TGTGCCAGCAGAGCCCCTGGGCGGGGGGTTAACACAGATACGCAGTATTTT
.	TRBV2	.	TRBJ1-4	CASRRDLGGEKLFF	TGTGCCAGCAGGCGGGACCTCGGGGGAGAAAAACTGTTTTTT
.	TRBV19	.	TRBJ1-5	CASSRPDSSSNQPQHF	TGTGCCAGTAGTAGACCGGACAGCTCTAGCAATCAGCCCCAGCATTTT
TRBD1	TRBV7-8	.	TRBJ2-7	CASSIDRGMSYEQYF	TGTGCCAGCAGCATAGACAGGGGGATGTCCTACGAGCAGTACTTC
TRBD2	TRBV11-1	.	TRBJ2-3	CASSSGYGGGRTDTQYF	TGTGCCAGCAGCTCCGGCTACGGCGGGGGGCGCACAGATACGCAGTATTTT
.	TRBV7-3	.	TRBJ2-1	CASSLTSTDNEQFF	TGTGCCAGCAGCTTAACTTCGACTGACAATGAGCAGTTCTTC
.	TRBV14	few	TRBJ1-2	CASSQVTGWLYGYTF	TGTGCCAGCAGCCAAGTAACAGGGTGGCTCTATGGCTACACCTTC
.	TRBV19	.	TRBJ1-6	CASSGQPDLPSYNSPLHF	TGTGCCAGTAGTGGACAGCCAGATCTCCCCTCCTATAATTCACCCCTCCACTTT
TRBD1	TRBV10-3	.	TRBJ2-7	CAIWQGEGYEQYF	TGTGCCATCTGGCAGGGGGAAGGGTACGAGCAGTACTTC
.	TRBV6-5	.	TRBJ2-3	CASSYAGSSTDTQYF	TGTGCCAGCAGTTATGCAGGGTCTAGCACAGATACGCAGTATTTT
TRBD1	TRBV19	.	TRBJ2-5	CASIEGTGWGETQYF	TGTGCCAGTATCGAGGGGACAGGGTGGGGAGAGACCCAGTACTTC
TRBD2	TRBV10-3	.	TRBJ2-5	CAIRGSGGTETQYF	TGTGCCATACGGGGCAGCGGGGGGACGGAGACCCAGTACTTC
.	TRBV27	.	TRBJ1-4	CASSLAGDEEKLFF	TGTGCCAGCAGTTTAGCAGGGGACGAAGAAAAACTGTTTTTT
.	TRBV6-5	few	TRBJ1-6	CASSYKAGNSPLHF	TGTGCCAGCAGTTACAAGGCGGGCAATTCACCCCTCCACTTT
.	TRBV19	.	TRBJ2-6	CATHDSSGANVLTF	TGTGCCACCCACGACAGCTCTGGGGCCAACGTCCTGACTTTC
TRBD1	TRBV4-3	.	TRBJ2-5	CASSQESPRDRGETQYF	TGCGCCAGCAGCCAAGAATCACCCCGGGACAGGGGTGAGACCCAGTACTTC
TRBD2	TRBV29-1	.	TRBJ2-1	CSVGGLAGGPFFNEQFF	TGCAGCGTTGGGGGACTAGCGGGGGGTCCCTTTTTCAATGAGCAGTTCTTC
.	TRBV6-4	few	TRBJ1-6	CASSDERENSPLHF	TGTGCCAGCAGTGACGAGCGAGAGAATTCACCCCTCCACTTT
.	TRBV19	.	TRBJ2-5	CASSPGVGETQYF	TGTGCCTCCTCCCCGGGGGTAGGGGAGACCCAGTACTTC
TRBD1	TRBV9	once	TRBJ1-2	CASTPGTGLNYGYTF	TGTGCCAGCACCCCCGGGACAGGGTTAAACTATGGCTACACCTTC
.	TRBV5-4	.	TRBJ2-5	CASSWGVLGQETQYF	TGTGCCAGCAGCTGGGGGGTACTAGGGCAAGAGACCCAGTACTTC
.	TRBV7-3	.	TRBJ1-1	CASSLVRMRDTEAFF	TGTGCCAGCAGCTTAGTCAGGATGCGGGACACTGAAGCTTTCTTT
.	TRBV4-1	.	TRBJ2-2	CASSQVFSTGELFF	TGCGCCAGCAGCCAAGTGTTCAGCACCGGGGAGCTGTTTTTT
.	TRBV2	few	TRBJ1-1	CASSEARPTGGTEAFF	TGTGCCAGCAGTGAAGCGCGCCCCACGGGTGGGACTGAAGCTTTCTTT
TRBD2	TRBV6-4	.	TRBJ2-1	CASSDSVSGGFNEQFF	TGTGCCAGCAGTGACTCGGTTAGCGGGGGGTTCAATGAGCAGTTCTTC
TRBD1	TRBV7-2	.	TRBJ2-7	CASSSSGTVYYEQYF	TGTGCCAGCAGCTCCTCCGGGACAGTCTACTACGAGCAGTACTTC
TRBD2	TRBV4-1	.	TRBJ2-1	CASSERGYNEQFF	TGCGCCAGCAGCGAGCGGGGCTACAATGAGCAGTTCTTC
.	TRBV12-5	.	TRBJ1-3	CASGQDSLWNTIYF	TGTGCTAGTGGACAGGACAGCTTGTGGAACACCATATATTTT
TRBD1	TRBV5-1	.	TRBJ2-1	CASSLGIGQGAYNEQFF	TGCGCCAGCAGCTTGGGAATAGGACAGGGGGCATACAATGAGCAGTTCTTC
TRBD2	TRBV6-5	.	TRBJ2-7	CASSRTSGYYEQYF	TGTGCCAGCAGCCGGACTAGCGGGTACTACGAGCAGTACTTC
TRBD2	TRBV7-2	.	TRBJ2-4	CASSDGGDKNIQYF	TGTGCCAGCAGCGACGGGGGGGACAAAAACATTCAGTACTTC
TRBD2	TRBV10-2	.	TRBJ2-2	CATRAGFTGELFF	TGCGCCACTCGAGCGGGGTTCACCGGGGAGCTGTTTTTT
.	TRBV4-2	.	TRBJ1-2	CASSQDGQGGYTF	TGTGCCAGCAGCCAAGATGGGCAGGGAGGCTACACCTTC
.	TRBV5-8	.	TRBJ1-1	CATRRAGNTEAFF	TGTGCCACCCGGCGGGCCGGGAACACTGAAGCTTTCTTT
.	TRBV7-9	.	TRBJ1-1	CASSNFRENTEAFF	TGTGCCAGCAGCAACTTCAGGGAGAACACTGAAGCTTTCTTT
TRBD1	TRBV19	.	TRBJ2-3	CASSEGGGTDTQYF	TGTGCCAGTAGTGAAGGGGGCGGCACAGATACGCAGTATTTT
TRBD2	TRBV6-5	once	TRBJ2-5	CGSGGASAETQYF	TGTGGTAGCGGGGGGGCTTCGGCAGAGACCCAGTACTTC
.	TRBV2	.	TRBJ2-1	CASGRSSWGNEQFF	TGTGCCAGCGGGAGATCATCTTGGGGTAATGAGCAGTTCTTC
TRBD1	TRBV5-4	.	TRBJ1-2	CASSPRLGQGAGGYTF	TGTGCCAGCAGCCCTCGCCTGGGACAGGGAGCGGGGGGCTACACCTTC
.	TRBV5-1	.	TRBJ2-5	CASSAGARETQYF	TGCGCCAGCAGTGCGGGGGCTCGCGAGACCCAGTACTTC
.	TRBV19	few	TRBJ2-2	CASKRRGELFF	TGTGCCAGTAAGAGGAGAGGGGAGCTGTTTTTT
.	TRBV7-2	.	TRBJ2-3	CASSSGNTQYF	TGTGCCAGCAGCTCGGGGAATACGCAGTATTTT
.	TRBV27	.	TRBJ2-2	CASSYGRVNTGELFF	TGTGCCAGCAGTTATGGCAGGGTGAACACCGGGGAGCTGTTTTTT
.	TRBV5-1	.	TRBJ2-7	CASSLGGPYEQYF	TGCGCCAGCAGCCTGGGGGGCCCCTACGAGCAGTACTTC
TRBD2	TRBV5-4	.	TRBJ2-2	CASSRGLAGGGTGELFF	TGTGCCAGCAGCAGGGGACTAGCGGGGGGGGGAACCGGGGAGCTGTTTTTT
.	TRBV20-1	.	TRBJ2-5	CSARQVETQYF	TGCAGTGCTAGGCAGGTTGAGACCCAGTACTTC
.	TRBV28	.	TRBJ2-7	CASSSAGTSSYEQYF	TGTGCCAGCAGTTCGGCCGGGACTTCTTCCTACGAGCAGTACTTC
.	TRBV4-1	once	TRBJ2-1	CASSQEIARSYNEQFF	TGCGCCAGCAGCCAAGAAATAGCTCGATCCTACAATGAGCAGTTCTTC
.	TRBV15	.	TRBJ1-5	CATSRDNIGNQPQHF	TGTGCCACCAGCAGAGATAATATTGGCAATCAGCCCCAGCATTTT
.	TRBV15	.	TRBJ1-4	CATSRESRATNEKLFF	TGTGCCACCAGCAGAGAATCGAGGGCAACCAATGAAAAACTGTTTTTT
TRBD2	TRBV5-1	.	TRBJ2-2	CASSTTSGVTGELFF	TGCGCCAGCAGTACTACTAGCGGGGTAACCGGGGAGCTGTTTTTT
TRBD2	TRBV7-2	.	TRBJ2-7	CASSLGLANSYEQYF	TGTGCCAGCAGCTTAGGACTAGCTAACTCCTACGAGCAGTACTTC
TRBD1	TRBV7-2	.	TRBJ1-3	CASSSNRGGDTIYF	TGTGCCAGCAGTTCGAACAGGGGGGGGGACACCATATATTTT
TRBD2	TRBV5-1	.	TRBJ2-3	CASSQGLAGGTDTQYF	TGCGCCAGCAGCCAGGGACTAGCGGGGGGCACAGATACGCAGTATTTT
TRBD2	TRBV6-6	.	TRBJ2-7	CASSYSGGAGAYEQYF	TGTGCCAGCAGTTACAGCGGGGGGGCTGGGGCCTACGAGCAGTACTTC
.	TRBV7-9	few	TRBJ2-5	CASSALGETQYF	TGTGCCAGCAGCGCCCTCGGAGAGACCCAGTACTTC
.	TRBV7-9	few	TRBJ1-2	CASSRGQSYGYTF	TGTGCCAGCAGCAGAGGACAGAGTTATGGCTACACCTTC